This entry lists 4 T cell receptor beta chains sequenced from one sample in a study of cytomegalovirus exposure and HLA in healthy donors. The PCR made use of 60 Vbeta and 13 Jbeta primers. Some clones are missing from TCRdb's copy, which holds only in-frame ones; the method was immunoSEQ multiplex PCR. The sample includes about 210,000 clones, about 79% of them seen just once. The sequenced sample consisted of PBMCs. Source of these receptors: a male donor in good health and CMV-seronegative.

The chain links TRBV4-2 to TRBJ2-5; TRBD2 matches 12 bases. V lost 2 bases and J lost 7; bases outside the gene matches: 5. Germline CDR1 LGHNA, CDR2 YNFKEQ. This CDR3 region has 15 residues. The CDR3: CASSQTSGGRRTQYF. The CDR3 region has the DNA TGTGCCAGCAGCCAAACTAGCGGGGGGCGGAGGACCCAGTACTTC.

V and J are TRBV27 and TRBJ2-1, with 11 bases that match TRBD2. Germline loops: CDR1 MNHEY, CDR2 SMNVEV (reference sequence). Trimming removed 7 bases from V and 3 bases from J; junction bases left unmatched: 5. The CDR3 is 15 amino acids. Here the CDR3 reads CASTPGLAVYNEQFF. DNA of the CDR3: TGTGCCAGCACCCCGGGACTAGCGGTCTACAATGAGCAGTTCTTC.

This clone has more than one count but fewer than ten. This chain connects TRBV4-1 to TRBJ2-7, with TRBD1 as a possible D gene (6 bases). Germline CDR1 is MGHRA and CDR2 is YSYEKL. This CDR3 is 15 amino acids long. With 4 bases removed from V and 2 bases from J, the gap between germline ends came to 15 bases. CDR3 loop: CASSRSRDRPYEQYF. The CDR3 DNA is TGCGCCAGCAGCCGCTCGCGAGACAGGCCCTACGAGCAGTACTTC.

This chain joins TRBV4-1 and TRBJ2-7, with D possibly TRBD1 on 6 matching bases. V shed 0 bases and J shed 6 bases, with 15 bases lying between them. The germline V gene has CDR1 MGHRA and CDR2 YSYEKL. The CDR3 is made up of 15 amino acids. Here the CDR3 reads CASSQDWGRGGEQYF. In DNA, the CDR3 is TGCGCCAGCAGCCAAGATTGGGGCAGGGGCGGCGAGCAGTACTTC.